This T cell receptor (beta chain) was retrieved from a study of blood T cell repertoires in COVID-19. Methods used by the authors: Counts of nucleated cells, estimated from reference gene primer amplification, were obtained. Clones were sequenced by immunoSEQ multiplex PCR, and TCRdb holds only the in-frame ones, with some missing. The V and J calls and clone size are taken from that table; D and trimming were inferred from the DNA. Among 280,000 or so clones listed, approximately 89% were seen once. Exposed enrollees encountered a COVID-19 case at some point within 2 weeks before study entry. From germline, CDR1 is SGHDT and CDR2 YYEEEE. The CDR3 has 14 residues. V dropped 2 bases and J dropped 2 bases, with 10 bases sitting between them.

The sample was PBMCs or T cells enriched from blood (not recorded which). The TCR comes from a woman aged 50 to 60 who had been exposed to COVID-19. The gene calls are TRBV5-6 and TRBJ1-2; D gene ambiguous. The CDR3 coding sequence is TGTGCCAGCAGCTTTATTGGGAGCAACTATGGCTACACCTTC. Protein sequence: CASSFIGSNYGYTF.